The present T cell receptor (beta chain) was sequenced within a study of cytomegalovirus exposure and HLA in healthy donors. At the level of the study: Unique TCR beta sequences numbering about 100 million came from about 179 million T cells in an earlier analysis. Findings and limits, study-wide: Among donors in an Asian-associated ancestry cluster, a later analysis reportedly found fewer N-insertions than the roughly 700-donor mean.

The PCR employed 60 Vbeta primers together with 13 Jbeta primers. TCRdb keeps only in-frame clones here, not all; method: immunoSEQ multiplex PCR. The sample records about 140,000 clones, around four fifths being singletons. Comments on this clone: Its antigen is currently unknown.

Sequencing was carried out using PBMCs. The receptor was isolated from a man aged 25-45 years in good health and CMV-seronegative.

CDR3 region: CASSRRLPSTDTQYF. Written as DNA, the CDR3 is TGCGCCAGCAGCCGCCGACTACCTAGCACAGATACGCAGTATTTT. This chain joins TRBV4-1 and TRBJ2-3, with D possibly being TRBD2 (5 bases). V shed 4 bases and J shed 0 bases, with 11 bases lying between them. Germline CDR1 MGHRA, CDR2 YSYEKL. This CDR3 region has 15 residues.